Below, one T cell receptor (beta chain) is given with its context. Its antigen is currently unknown. The CDR3 is made up of 14 amino acids. Germline V lookup: CDR1 SQVTM, CDR2 ANQGSEA. Losses at the gene ends were 5 bases for V and 1 base for J; bases not matched to a gene: 7. These data come from a study of T cell responses to AZD1222 COVID-19 vaccine. Study-level points and caveats: There were mostly white British donors and more females than males, and clonal diversity was possibly underestimated. With dominance at 160-218 and 743-854, vaccine-associated CD4 TCRs spanned spike. Spike-specific TCR breadth and depth went up after people got two AZD1222 doses. Baseline seropositivity characterized only a handful of AZD1222 recipients.

Clones were sequenced by immunoSEQ multiplex PCR, and TCRdb holds only the in-frame ones, with some missing. The data contain roughly 92,000 clones, around 87% of them singletons. The sequenced sample was peripheral blood, obtained on day 0 of AZD1222 vaccination. The receptor's source is an adult in good health. The genes are TRBV29-1 and TRBJ1-1; 7 nucleotides match TRBD1. CDR3 in amino acids: CSVTEDRANTEAFF. CDR3 sequence (DNA): TGCAGCGTTACTGAAGACAGGGCGAACACTGAAGCTTTCTTT.